This paragraph reports one T cell receptor beta chain. The protocol was immunoSEQ multiplex PCR, while the TCRdb copy is restricted to in-frame clones and leaves out a portion. The profile shows tens of thousands of clones, 88% of them singletons. These data belong to a study of T cell responses to AZD1222 COVID-19 vaccine. The CDR3 covers 12 residues. V was shortened by 7 bases and J by 5 bases, with 9 bases between the two germline ends. Sequenced here: peripheral blood, sampled 28 days after the second AZD1222 dose. The clonotype originates from an adult who received the AZD1222 COVID-19 vaccine. The chain has TRBV12-3 or TRBV12-4 and TRBJ2-1; D call uncertain. CDR3 in DNA: TGTGCCAGCACTCCCGGAGACAATGAGCAGTTCTTC. Residues: CASTPGDNEQFF.